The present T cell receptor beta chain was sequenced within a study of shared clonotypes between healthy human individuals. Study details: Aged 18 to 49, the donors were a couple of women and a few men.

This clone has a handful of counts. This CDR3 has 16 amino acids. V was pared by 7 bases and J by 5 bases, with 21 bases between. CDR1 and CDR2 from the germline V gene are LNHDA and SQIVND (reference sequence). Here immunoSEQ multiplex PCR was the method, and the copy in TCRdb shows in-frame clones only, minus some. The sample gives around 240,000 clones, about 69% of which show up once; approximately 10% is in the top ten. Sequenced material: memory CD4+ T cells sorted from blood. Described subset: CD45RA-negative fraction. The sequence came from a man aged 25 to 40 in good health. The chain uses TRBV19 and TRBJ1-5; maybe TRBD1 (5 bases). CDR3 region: CASKLGTLTTDQPQHF. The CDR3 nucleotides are TGTGCCAGTAAGCTGGGGACCCTTACAACGGATCAGCCCCAGCATTTT.